The 26 T cell receptor beta chains reported below all come from one sample, sequenced in a study of control samples from healthy donors and cancer patients. Assay: immunoSEQ multiplex PCR; the TCRdb copy retains only in-frame clones and omits some. The sample yields fewer than 100,000 clones, more than 70% seen once. The sequenced material came from blood. The receptors come from a woman in her fifties or sixties in good health.

The chain uses TRBV5-6 and TRBJ2-3, with D possibly called TRBD1 or TRBD2 (6 bases each). With 4 bases removed from V and 6 bases from J, the gap between germline ends came to 9 bases. CDR3 size: 12 residues. Germline V gives CDR1 SGHDT, CDR2 YYEEEE. The CDR3 nucleotides are TGTGCCAGCAGCGGGGGGCTTGATACGCAGTATTTT. Encoded protein: CASSGGLDTQYF. Full variable domain (missing parts from reference TRBV5-6 and TRBJ2-3): DAGVTQSPTHLIKTRGQQVTLRCSPKSGHDTVSWYQQALGQGPQFIFQYYEEEERQRGNFPDRFSGHQFPNYSSELNVNALLLGDSALYLCASSGGLDTQYFGPGTRLTVL.

V usage is TRBV20-1 and J usage is TRBJ1-1; D is unresolved. Germline V gene lookup returns CDR1 DFQATT and CDR2 SNEGSKA (reference sequence). The CDR3 has 11 residues. Trimming took 8 bases from V and 1 from J, leaving 8 bases between them. The CDR3 here is CSSEGNTEAFF. For the CDR3, the DNA is TGCAGTTCCGAGGGGAACACTGAAGCTTTCTTT.

The chain carries TRBV27 and TRBJ1-6; tentatively, D is TRBD1 (6 bases). V lost 9 bases to trimming and J lost 6 bases, with 12 bases between them. Germline V CDR1 and CDR2: MNHEY, SMNVEV (reference sequence). CDR3 length: 13 residues. CDR3 sequence reads: CASSGTINSPLHF. In DNA form, the CDR3 reads TGTGCCAGTTCCGGGACAATTAATTCACCCCTCCACTTT.

This chain links TRBV30 with TRBJ2-3; D uncertain. Trimming removed 1 base from V and 3 bases from J, with 20 bases in between. CDR3 size: 17 residues. CDR1 and CDR2 from the germline V gene are GTSNPN and SVGIG (reference sequence). CDR3 coding DNA: TGTGCCTGGAGTGCCTCTTCTGGCTCCCAAGGGACAGATACGCAGTATTTT. Protein product: CAWSASSGSQGTDTQYF.

The genes are TRBV9 and TRBJ1-6; maybe TRBD1 (6 bases). Germline values: CDR1 SGDLS, CDR2 YYNGEE. The germline V and J ends were trimmed by 6 bases and 7 bases, with 17 bases remaining between them. The CDR3 loop spans 15 amino acids. The DNA of the CDR3 is TGTGCCAGCAACTTTGCCCGGGACACAAATTCACCCCTCCACTTT. It encodes CASNFARDTNSPLHF.

The chain joins TRBV11-2 to TRBJ1-1; D remains unclear. The CDR3 extends over 12 amino acids. Trimming shortened V by 0 bases and J by 10 bases, and 9 bases separated the two germline ends. Germline CDR1 and CDR2: SGHAT and FQNNGV. The CDR3 DNA sequence: TGTGCCAGCAGCTTAGATCAAAGCCGAGCTTTCTTT. Protein product: CASSLDQSRAFF.

V gene TRBV7-9 combines with J gene TRBJ2-1; D is perhaps TRBD2 (6 bases). V was clipped by 5 bases and J by 5 bases, with 19 bases between them. Germline V gene lookup returns CDR1 SEHNR and CDR2 FQNEAQ (reference sequence). This CDR3 contains 16 residues. In DNA form, the CDR3 reads TGTGCCAGCAGCCTCCTACTAGCAGGGACGAACAATGAGCAGTTCTTC. Protein sequence: CASSLLLAGTNNEQFF.

This rearrangement joins TRBV11-2 to TRBJ1-6, with a possible D match to TRBD1 (5 bases). This CDR3 is built from 15 residues. Trimming took off 4 bases at V and 10 bases at J, with 17 bases between the two ends. From germline, CDR1 is SGHAT and CDR2 FQNNGV. The CDR3: CASSSQRQGMSPLHF. CDR3 DNA sequence: TGTGCCAGCAGCTCGCAGAGGCAGGGTATGTCACCCCTCCACTTT.

The chain joins TRBV27 to TRBJ2-7; D is possibly TRBD1 (6 bases). Germline CDR1 is MNHEY and CDR2 is SMNVEV (reference sequence). The V end lost 6 bases, the J end lost 3 bases, and 9 bases lay between the germline ends. This CDR3 has 12 residues. The CDR3 coding sequence is TGTGCCAGCAGACAGGGAGTCTACGAGCAGTACTTC. Protein: CASRQGVYEQYF.

V and J are TRBV7-7 and TRBJ2-6; unclear D gene. This CDR3 spans 12 amino acids. Germline CDR1 is SSHAT and CDR2 is FNYEAQ (reference sequence). Trimming removed 8 bases from V and 2 bases from J, with 4 bases in between. The CDR3 sequence: CASGAGANVLTF. As DNA, the CDR3 is TGTGCCAGCGGTGCTGGGGCCAACGTCCTGACTTTC.

This clone was found once. V is TRBV6-5 and J is TRBJ1-5; 8 nucleotides match TRBD1. The junction had 7 bases not matched to a gene; V was cut back by 6 bases and J by 6 bases. CDR3 size: 14 residues. Germline loops: CDR1 MNHEY, CDR2 SVGAGI. The CDR3 here is CASRLTGEVQPQHF. CDR3 coding DNA: TGTGCCAGCAGGTTGACAGGGGAGGTTCAGCCCCAGCATTTT.

The rearrangement links TRBV10-3 to TRBJ1-1; D is uncertain. Trimming removed 6 bases at V and 1 base at J, with 9 bases between. The CDR3 is made up of 13 amino acids. Germline V CDR1 and CDR2: ENHRY, SYGVKD. The CDR3 region is CAIRRTENTEAFF. In DNA, the CDR3 is TGTGCCATCAGGAGAACAGAGAACACTGAAGCTTTCTTT.

The CDR3 loop reads CASSQGRAGNNQPQHF. CDR3 DNA sequence: TGTGCCAGCAGCCAGGGCCGGGCGGGAAACAATCAGCCCCAGCATTTT. J is TRBJ1-5 and V is TRBV3-1 (or the pseudogene TRBV3-2), with D unclear. This CDR3 comprises 16 residues. Germline CDR1 is LGHDT and CDR2 is YNNKEL (reference sequence). V shed 3 bases and J shed 3 bases, with 15 bases lying between them.

The rearrangement links TRBV10-2 to TRBJ2-2; 7 bases agree with TRBD1. Germline CDR1 is WSHSY and CDR2 is SAAADI. This CDR3 comprises 16 residues. Losses at the gene ends were 3 bases for V and 3 bases for J; bases not matched to a gene: 7. The CDR3 nucleotides read TGCGCCAGCAGTGATATGGGTCAGGGGGACACCGGGGAGCTGTTTTTT. Protein sequence: CASSDMGQGDTGELFF.

The chain's CDR3 is CARTSLLGEPQHF. CDR3 bases: TGTGCCCGGACGAGTCTGTTAGGGGAGCCCCAGCATTTT. This chain uses TRBV30 with TRBJ1-5; TRBD1 might be the D (5 bases). Germline loops: CDR1 GTSNPN, CDR2 SVGIG (reference sequence). V gave up 8 bases and J gave up 8 bases, with 19 bases separating them. The CDR3 is 13 amino acids.

The V and J genes are TRBV11-3 and TRBJ1-2, with D maybe TRBD1 (5 bases). CDR1 is SGHNT, CDR2 YENEEA, per germline. The CDR3 consists of 14 residues. The V end lost 4 bases, the J end lost 4 bases, and 13 bases lay between the germline ends. The CDR3 spells CASSSRGASYGYTF. CDR3 nucleotide sequence: TGTGCCAGCAGCTCGAGAGGGGCGAGCTATGGCTACACCTTC.

CDR3 in DNA: TGTGCCAGTACCCGAAACCCTACCTATGGCTACACCTTC. Translation: CASTRNPTYGYTF. The chain joins TRBV19 to TRBJ1-2; D is ambiguous. The germline V and J ends were trimmed by 7 bases and 4 bases, with 13 bases remaining between them. The CDR3 consists of 13 residues. Germline V gene sequence: CDR1 LNHDA, CDR2 SQIVND (reference sequence). Supplemented by reference TRBV19 and TRBJ1-2, the full variable domain reads DGGITQSPKYLFRKEGQNVTLSCEQNLNHDAMYWYRQDPGQGLRLIYYSQIVNDFQKGDIAEGYSVSREKKESFPLTVTSAQKNPTAFYLCASTRNPTYGYTFGSGTRLTVV.

The J gene is TRBJ1-2, the V gene TRBV29-1; no firm D call. CDR3 length: 12 residues. Germline V gene lookup returns CDR1 SQVTM and CDR2 ANQGSEA. The ends were cut back, 3 bases at V and 2 bases at J, with 7 bases in the middle. DNA of the CDR3: TGCAGCGTTGATAGAGGGAACTATGGCTACACCTTC. Translation gives CSVDRGNYGYTF.

The chain has TRBV11-2 and TRBJ2-7; D is ambiguous. Germline V lookup: CDR1 SGHAT, CDR2 FQNNGV. V lost 2 bases and J 2 bases, leaving 13 bases between the germline ends. The CDR3 totals 15 residues. In DNA, the CDR3 is TGTGCCAGCAGCTTAAACCCAAACCCAACCTACGAGCAGTACTTC. Protein product: CASSLNPNPTYEQYF.

Notes on this clone: An end of the junction does not agree with germline; a read error may underlie this. The rearrangement uses TRBV6-5 and TRBJ1-2; unclear D gene. The CDR3 runs to 16 residues. CDR1 MNHEY and CDR2 SVGAGI come from the germline V gene. The chain's CDR3 is CASIYGPNTERYGYTF. CDR3 nucleotide sequence: TGTGCCAGCATTTACGGTCCCAATACGGAGAGATATGGCTACACCTTC.

The chain combines TRBV11-3 with TRBJ2-5; no clear D. CDR3 length: 14 amino acids. V lost 5 bases to trimming and J lost 5 bases, with 15 bases between them. Per the germline V gene, CDR1 is SGHNT and CDR2 is YENEEA. CDR3 DNA sequence: TGTGCCAGCAGCACTCGGCAGGAAGGGGAGACCCAGTACTTC. It translates to CASSTRQEGETQYF.

The rearrangement links TRBV7-9 to TRBJ1-2, with no clear D. This CDR3 contains 12 residues. The V end lost 3 bases, the J end lost 8 bases, and 10 bases lay between the germline ends. CDR1 and CDR2 from the germline V gene are SEHNR and FQNEAQ (reference sequence). Here the CDR3 reads CASSFSVGGYTF. The CDR3 nucleotides are TGTGCCAGCAGCTTTTCGGTAGGGGGCTACACCTTC.

The chain links TRBV2 to TRBJ2-2; D not certain. The germline V gene has CDR1 SNHLY and CDR2 FYNNEI. There are 12 residues in the CDR3. V lost 3 bases and J lost 3, with 2 bases in between. CDR3 DNA sequence: TGTGCCAGCAGTGACGACACCGGGGAGCTGTTTTTT. It translates to CASSDDTGELFF.

This chain joins TRBV20-1 and TRBJ2-1, with no clear D. V was shortened by 3 bases and J by 5 bases, with 8 bases between the two germline ends. Per germline, CDR1 DFQATT and CDR2 SNEGSKA (reference sequence). The length of the CDR3 is 12 residues. The CDR3 region is CSASSPDNEQFF. The CDR3 DNA reads as TGCAGTGCTAGTTCGCCAGACAATGAGCAGTTCTTC.

The genes are TRBV18 and TRBJ1-2, with 9 positions matching TRBD1. Germline V CDR1 and CDR2: KGHSH, LQKENI. The CDR3 length is 14 residues. V was clipped by 3 bases and J by 4 bases; unmatched bases: 3. The CDR3 is CASSPGTGSYGYTF. In DNA, the CDR3 is TGTGCCAGCTCACCGGGGACAGGGAGCTATGGCTACACCTTC. Supplemented by reference TRBV18 and TRBJ1-2, the full variable domain reads NAGVMQNPRHLVRRRGQEARLRCSPMKGHSHVYWYRQLPEEGLKFMVYLQKENIIDESGMPKERFSAEFPKEGPSILRIQQVVRGDSAAYFCASSPGTGSYGYTFGSGTRLTVV.

The chain recombines TRBV4-1 with TRBJ2-7, with a possible D match to TRBD1 (6 bases). With 3 bases removed from V and 6 bases from J, the gap between germline ends came to 18 bases. The length of the CDR3 is 15 residues. The germline V gene has CDR1 MGHRA and CDR2 YSYEKL. The CDR3 DNA reads TGCGCCAGCAGCCAGGAGAGAGTAACAGGGAGCGAGCAGTACTTC. Protein product: CASSQERVTGSEQYF.